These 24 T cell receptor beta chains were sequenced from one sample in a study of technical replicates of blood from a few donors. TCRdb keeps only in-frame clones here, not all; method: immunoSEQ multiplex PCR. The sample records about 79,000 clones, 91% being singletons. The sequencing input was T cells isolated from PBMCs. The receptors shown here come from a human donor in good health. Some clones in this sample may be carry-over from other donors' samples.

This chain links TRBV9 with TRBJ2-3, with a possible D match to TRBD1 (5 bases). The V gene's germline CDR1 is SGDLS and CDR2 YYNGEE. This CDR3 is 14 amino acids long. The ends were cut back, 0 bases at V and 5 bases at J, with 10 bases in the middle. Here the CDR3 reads CASSVGWGEDTQYF. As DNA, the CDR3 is TGTGCCAGCAGCGTAGGCTGGGGCGAAGATACGCAGTATTTT.

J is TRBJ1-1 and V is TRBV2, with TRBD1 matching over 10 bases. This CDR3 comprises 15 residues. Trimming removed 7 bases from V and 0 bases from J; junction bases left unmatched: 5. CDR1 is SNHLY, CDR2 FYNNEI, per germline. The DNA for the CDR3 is TGTGCCAGCATGGACAGGGGGGCGATGAACACTGAAGCTTTCTTT. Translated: CASMDRGAMNTEAFF. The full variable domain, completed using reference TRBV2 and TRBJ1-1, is EPEVTQTPSHQVTQMGQEVILRCVPISNHLYFYWYRQILGQKVEFLVSFYNNEISEKSEIFDDQFSVERPDGSNFTLKIRSTKLEDSAMYFCASMDRGAMNTEAFFGQGTRLTVV.

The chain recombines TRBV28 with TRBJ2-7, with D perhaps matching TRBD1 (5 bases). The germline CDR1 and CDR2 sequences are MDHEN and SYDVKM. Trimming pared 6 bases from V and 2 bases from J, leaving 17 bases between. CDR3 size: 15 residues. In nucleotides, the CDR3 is TGTGCCAGCAGACCTATTAAAGCAGGGACCTACGAGCAGTACTTC. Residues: CASRPIKAGTYEQYF.

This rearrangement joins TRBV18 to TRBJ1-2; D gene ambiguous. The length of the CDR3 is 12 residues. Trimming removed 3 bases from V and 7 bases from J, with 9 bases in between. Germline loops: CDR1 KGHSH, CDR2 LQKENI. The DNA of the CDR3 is TGTGCCAGCTCACCGTCGACAAGTGGCTACACCTTC. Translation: CASSPSTSGYTF. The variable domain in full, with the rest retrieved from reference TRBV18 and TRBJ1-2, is NAGVMQNPRHLVRRRGQEARLRCSPMKGHSHVYWYRQLPEEGLKFMVYLQKENIIDESGMPKERFSAEFPKEGPSILRIQQVVRGDSAAYFCASSPSTSGYTFGSGTRLTVV.

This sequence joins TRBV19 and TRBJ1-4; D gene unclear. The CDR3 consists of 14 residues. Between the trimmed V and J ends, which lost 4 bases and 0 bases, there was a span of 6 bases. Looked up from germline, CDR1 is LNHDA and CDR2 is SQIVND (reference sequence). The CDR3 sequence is CASSRSATNEKLFF. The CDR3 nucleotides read TGTGCCAGTAGTAGGAGTGCAACTAATGAAAAACTGTTTTTT.

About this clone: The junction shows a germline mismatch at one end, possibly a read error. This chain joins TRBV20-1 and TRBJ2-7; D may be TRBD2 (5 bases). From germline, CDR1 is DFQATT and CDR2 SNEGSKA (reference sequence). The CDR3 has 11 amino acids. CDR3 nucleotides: TGCAGTGTTAGACGGGGCTACGAGCAGTACTTC. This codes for CSVRRGYEQYF.

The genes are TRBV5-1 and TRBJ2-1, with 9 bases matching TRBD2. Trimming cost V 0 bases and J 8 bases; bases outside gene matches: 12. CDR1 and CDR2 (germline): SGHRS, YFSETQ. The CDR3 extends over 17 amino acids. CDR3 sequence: CASSLELGGTSFDEQFF. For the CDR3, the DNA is TGCGCCAGCAGCTTGGAGTTGGGGGGGACTAGCTTCGATGAGCAGTTCTTC.

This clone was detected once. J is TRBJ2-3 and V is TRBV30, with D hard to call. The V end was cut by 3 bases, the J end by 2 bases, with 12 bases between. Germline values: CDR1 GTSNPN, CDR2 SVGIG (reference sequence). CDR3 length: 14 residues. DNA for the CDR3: TGTGCCTGGAGAACGAGCTTCCTCACAGATACGCAGTATTTT. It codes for CAWRTSFLTDTQYF.

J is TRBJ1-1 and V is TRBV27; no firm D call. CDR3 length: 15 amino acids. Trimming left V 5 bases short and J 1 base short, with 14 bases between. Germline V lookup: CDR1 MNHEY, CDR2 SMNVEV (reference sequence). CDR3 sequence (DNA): TGTGCCAGCAGTCCACGGCCCCCGGGGAACACTGAAGCTTTCTTT. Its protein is CASSPRPPGNTEAFF.

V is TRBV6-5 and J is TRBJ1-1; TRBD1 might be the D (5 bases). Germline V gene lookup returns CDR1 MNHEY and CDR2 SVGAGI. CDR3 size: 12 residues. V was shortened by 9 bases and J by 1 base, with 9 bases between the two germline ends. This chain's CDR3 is CASTTGNTEAFF. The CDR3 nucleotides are TGTGCCAGTACTACAGGGAACACTGAAGCTTTCTTT.

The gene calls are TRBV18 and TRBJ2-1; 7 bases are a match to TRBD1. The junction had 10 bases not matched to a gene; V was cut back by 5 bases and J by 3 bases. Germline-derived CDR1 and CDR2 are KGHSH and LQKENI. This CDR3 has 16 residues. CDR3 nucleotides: TGTGCCAGCTCAACGAACAGGGGAGAGGACTACAATGAGCAGTTCTTC. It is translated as CASSTNRGEDYNEQFF. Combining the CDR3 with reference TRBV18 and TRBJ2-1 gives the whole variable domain NAGVMQNPRHLVRRRGQEARLRCSPMKGHSHVYWYRQLPEEGLKFMVYLQKENIIDESGMPKERFSAEFPKEGPSILRIQQVVRGDSAAYFCASSTNRGEDYNEQFFGPGTRLTVL.

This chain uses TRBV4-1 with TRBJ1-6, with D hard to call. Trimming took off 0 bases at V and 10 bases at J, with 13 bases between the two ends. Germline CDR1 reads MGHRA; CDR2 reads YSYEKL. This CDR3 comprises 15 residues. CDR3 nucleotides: TGCGCCAGCAGCCAAGAACCCCTAGGATGGTCACCCCTCCACTTT. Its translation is CASSQEPLGWSPLHF.

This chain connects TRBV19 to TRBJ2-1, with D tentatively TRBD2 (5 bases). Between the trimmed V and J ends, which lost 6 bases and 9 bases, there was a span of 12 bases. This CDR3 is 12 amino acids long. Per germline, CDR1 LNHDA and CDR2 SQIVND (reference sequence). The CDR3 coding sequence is TGTGCCAGTAGCCTAGAGGGAATTGAGCAGTTCTTC. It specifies CASSLEGIEQFF.

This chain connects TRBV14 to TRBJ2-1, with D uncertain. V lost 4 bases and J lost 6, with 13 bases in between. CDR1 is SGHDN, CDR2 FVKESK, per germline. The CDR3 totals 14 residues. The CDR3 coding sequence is TGTGCCAGCAGCCGATCTCAGGCTTCCAATGAGCAGTTCTTC. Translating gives CASSRSQASNEQFF.

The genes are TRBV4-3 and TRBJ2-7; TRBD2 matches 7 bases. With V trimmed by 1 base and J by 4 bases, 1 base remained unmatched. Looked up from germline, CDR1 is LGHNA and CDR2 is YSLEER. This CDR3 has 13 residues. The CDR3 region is CASSQVGGYEQYF. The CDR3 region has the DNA TGCGCCAGCAGCCAAGTGGGGGGGTACGAGCAGTACTTC.

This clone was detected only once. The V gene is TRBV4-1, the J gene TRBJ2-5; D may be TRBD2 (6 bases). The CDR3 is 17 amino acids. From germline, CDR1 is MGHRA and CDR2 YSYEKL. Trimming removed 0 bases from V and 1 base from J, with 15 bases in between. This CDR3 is CASSQEVTSPFQETQYF. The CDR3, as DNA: TGCGCCAGCAGCCAAGAAGTCACTAGCCCGTTCCAAGAGACCCAGTACTTC.

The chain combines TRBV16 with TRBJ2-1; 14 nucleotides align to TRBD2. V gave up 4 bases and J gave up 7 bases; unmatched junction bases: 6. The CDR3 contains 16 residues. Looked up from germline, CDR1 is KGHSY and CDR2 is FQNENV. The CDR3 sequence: CASSPEGLAGGNEQFF. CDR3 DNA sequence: TGTGCCAGCAGCCCAGAAGGACTAGCGGGAGGAAATGAGCAGTTCTTC.

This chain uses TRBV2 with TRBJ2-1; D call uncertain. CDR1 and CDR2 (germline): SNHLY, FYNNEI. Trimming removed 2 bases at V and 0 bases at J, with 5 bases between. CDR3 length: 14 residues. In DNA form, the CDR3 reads TGTGCCAGCAGTGAATCGAGCTCCTACAATGAGCAGTTCTTC. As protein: CASSESSSYNEQFF.

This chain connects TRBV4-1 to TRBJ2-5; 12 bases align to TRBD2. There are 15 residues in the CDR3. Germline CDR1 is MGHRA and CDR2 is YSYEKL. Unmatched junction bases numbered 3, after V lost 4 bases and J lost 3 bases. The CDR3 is CASSRLAGVKETQYF. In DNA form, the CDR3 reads TGCGCCAGCAGCCGACTAGCGGGAGTAAAAGAGACCCAGTACTTC.

The CDR3 reads CASSLESGRGYTF. CDR3 nucleotides: TGTGCCAGCAGCTTAGAGTCAGGTCGAGGCTACACCTTC. The chain links TRBV7-2 to TRBJ1-2; no definite D call. V was pared by 1 base and J by 8 bases, with 11 bases between. Germline V gene lookup returns CDR1 SGHTA and CDR2 FQGNSA. The CDR3 sequence is 13 residues long.

This CDR3 reads CASSLGSSYNEQFF. In DNA form, the CDR3 reads TGTGCCAGCAGCTTAGGGAGCTCCTACAATGAGCAGTTCTTC. The chain combines TRBV7-2 with TRBJ2-1; D uncertain. V lost 1 base to trimming and J lost 0 bases, with 4 bases between them. The CDR3 length is 14 residues. The V gene's germline CDR1 is SGHTA and CDR2 FQGNSA.

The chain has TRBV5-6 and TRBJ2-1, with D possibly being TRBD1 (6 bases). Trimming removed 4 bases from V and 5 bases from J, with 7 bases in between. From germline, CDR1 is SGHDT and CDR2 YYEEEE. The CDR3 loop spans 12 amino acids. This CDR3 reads CASSPGDNEQFF. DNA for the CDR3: TGTGCCAGCAGCCCAGGGGACAATGAGCAGTTCTTC.

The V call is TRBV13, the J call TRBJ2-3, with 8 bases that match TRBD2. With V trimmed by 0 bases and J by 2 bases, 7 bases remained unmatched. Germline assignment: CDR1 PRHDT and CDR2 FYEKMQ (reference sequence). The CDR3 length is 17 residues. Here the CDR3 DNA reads TGTGCCAGCAGCTTAGGATGGCTAGCGGGCGCCACAGATACGCAGTATTTT. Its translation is CASSLGWLAGATDTQYF.

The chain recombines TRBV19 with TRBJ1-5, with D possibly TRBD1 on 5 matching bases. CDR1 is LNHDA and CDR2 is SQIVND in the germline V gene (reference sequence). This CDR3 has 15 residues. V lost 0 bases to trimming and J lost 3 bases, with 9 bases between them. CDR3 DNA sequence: TGTGCCAGTAGTATAGATGGGGACTTCAATCAGCCCCAGCATTTT. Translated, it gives CASSIDGDFNQPQHF.